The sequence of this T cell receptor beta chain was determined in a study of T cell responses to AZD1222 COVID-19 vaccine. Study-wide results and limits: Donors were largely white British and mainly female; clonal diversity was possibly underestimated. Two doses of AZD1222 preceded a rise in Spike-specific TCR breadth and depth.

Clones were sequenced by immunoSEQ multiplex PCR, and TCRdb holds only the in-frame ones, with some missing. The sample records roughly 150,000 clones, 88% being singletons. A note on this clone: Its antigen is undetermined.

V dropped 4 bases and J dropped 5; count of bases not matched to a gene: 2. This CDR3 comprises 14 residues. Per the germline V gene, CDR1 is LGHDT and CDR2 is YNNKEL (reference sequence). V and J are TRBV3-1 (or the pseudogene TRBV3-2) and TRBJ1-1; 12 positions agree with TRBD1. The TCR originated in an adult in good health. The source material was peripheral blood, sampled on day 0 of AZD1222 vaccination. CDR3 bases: TGTGCCAGCAGCCCGGGACAGGGGGCTACTGAAGCTTTCTTT. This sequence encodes CASSPGQGATEAFF.